This paragraph reports one T cell receptor beta chain. The data are from a study of T cells in Graves' hyperthyroidism and ophthalmopathy. The V gene lost 4 bases and the J gene lost 2 bases, with 21 bases spanning the gap. Per the germline V gene, CDR1 is MGHRA and CDR2 is YSYEKL. The length of the CDR3 is 18 residues. Amplification of TCR beta CDR3 regions was performed using RNA transcripts as template. In the first-round RT-PCR of the TCR CDR3, the HTBI primer set was used. TCRdb ran MiXCR on the multiplex PCR reads and lists one entry per CDR3 protein. The table lists 600,000 to 750,000 distinct CDR3 sequences, approximately 15% of them singletons.

The source material was blood. The source is a man aged 45-60 years with Graves' hyperthyroidism. V usage is TRBV4-1 and J usage is TRBJ1-5, with D maybe TRBD1 (5 bases). The CDR3 loop is CASSRGTGLFQGNQPQHF. CDR3 DNA: TGCGCCAGCAGCCGCGGGACGGGCCTTTTTCAGGGCAATCAGCCCCAGCATTTT.